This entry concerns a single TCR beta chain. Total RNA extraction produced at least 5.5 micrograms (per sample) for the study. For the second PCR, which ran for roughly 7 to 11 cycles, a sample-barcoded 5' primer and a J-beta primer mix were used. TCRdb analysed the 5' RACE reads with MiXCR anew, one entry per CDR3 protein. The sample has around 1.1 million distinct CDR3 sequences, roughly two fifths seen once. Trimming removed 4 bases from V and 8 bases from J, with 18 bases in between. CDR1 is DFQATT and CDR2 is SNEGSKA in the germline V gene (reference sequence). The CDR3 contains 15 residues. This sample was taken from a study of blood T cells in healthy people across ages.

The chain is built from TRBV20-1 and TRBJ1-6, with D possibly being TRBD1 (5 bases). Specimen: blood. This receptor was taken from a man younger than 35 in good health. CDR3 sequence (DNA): TGCAGTGCTACCCCAGTGGGGGGAACTTATTCACCCCTCCACTTT. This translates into CSATPVGGTYSPLHF.